The following is a TCR beta chain sequence with its context. Its target antigen remains unknown. No base-level quality is on record; no much larger clone is a single base apart. This specimen's time point label, interpreted: week 47, end of study. A 20-mer mutant IDH1 peptide at 300 micrograms in Montanide made up each vaccine dose, which was injected subcutaneously together with topical imiquimod. Patients received eight vaccinations in weeks 1, 3, 5, 7, 11, 15, 19 and 23, corresponding to visits V03 through V10. Newly diagnosed WHO grade 3 or 4 IDH1-mutant astrocytomas showing loss of nuclear ATRX were present in the donors. The samples were drawn from NOA16, a multicentre, single-arm, open-label phase I trial in Germany that tested a mutant IDH1 peptide vaccine in humans for the first time. Genomic DNA for TCRB sequencing was extracted from EDTA blood using the DNeasy Blood and Tissue Kit. Library method: the immunoSEQ multiplex PCR assay. Following the manufacturer's protocol, the hsTCRB Kit was used to amplify rearranged TCR beta chain sequences. TCRB libraries were sequenced on an Illumina MiSeq. Per the original workflow: The proprietary platform of the kit vendor was used for demultiplexing, trimming and gene mapping. This immuneACCESS table, as held by TCRdb, lists in-frame sequences with V and J called but not all clones. Of the missing ones, under half trace to an unresolved V gene in checked studies; the others have no known cause. Clonal size and the V and J genes are those of that table, whereas D and trimming came from the DNA. Recorded for this sample are approximately 25,000 clones; over 80% of them occurred a single time. The ten most abundant clones make up approximately 3.6% of the sample.

The sample originates from a study of a mutant IDH1 vaccine in newly diagnosed glioma (dated by TCRdb to about 2021). Regarding the study in general: Vaccination was initiated 4-6 weeks after radiotherapy alone, or concurrently with temozolomide cycles in the chemotherapy-containing groups. Peripheral blood was drawn at six visits: V03 (baseline), V05, V07, V10, V12 and V13. For exploratory analyses, longitudinal TCRB deep sequencing was carried out in about two dozen treated patients wherever samples were available. Prior to enrollment, patients had been given standard therapy consisting of radiotherapy alone, temozolomide alone, or radiochemotherapy with temozolomide, with the combination given to most patients. Of the approximately 35 treated patients, about 60% were male and approximately 38% were female, and the mean age was 40.4 years. The week-35 safety follow-up was designated visit V12, and the week-47 end of study was designated visit V13. Study-wide conclusions, independent of this receptor: The authors stated that sample limitations prevented analyses of patient blood samples from being reproduced. Across multiple MHC alleles, vaccine-induced immune responses were seen in 85% to 95% of patients. Pseudoprogression appeared unrelated to alterations in the top peripheral T cell clonotypes detected by TCRB sequencing. Availability determined which PBMC samples were chosen for TCRB deep sequencing.

Trimming costs V 1 base and J 2 bases, and their ends lie 8 bases apart. The CDR3 goes from the cysteine to the phenylalanine over 14 residues. CDR3 DNA is the only sequence kept; it has 42 bases, read in frame from the first base. Via the germline V gene, CDR1 is MGHRA and CDR2 YSYEKL. Specimen: PBMCs, collected from a glioma patient whose treatment included an IDH1 peptide vaccine. The source is a man aged 40-55 years with glioma. Some clones in this sample may be carry-over from other donors' samples. The rearranged segments are TRBV4-1 and TRBJ2-5, with an unclear D gene assignment. The CDR3 protein sequence reads: CASSQVALQETQYF. The sequenced DNA is TGCGCCAGCAGCCAAGTGGCTTTGCAAGAGACCCAGTACTTC.